This T cell receptor beta chain was recorded in a study of T cell repertoires in cytomegalovirus infection (dated by TCRdb to the late 2010s). About the study as a whole: Donor HLA type was relevant to the analysis, because carriage of CMV infection together with the matching HLA type was indicated by public TCR beta signatures. Overall study outcomes, separate from this receptor: Cumulative frequency of public TCR beta family members discriminated carriers of CMV infection plus the relevant HLA type in this cohort and an independent approximately 350-donor cohort. The ex vivo response was dominated by HLA-C-restricted CMV-specific TCR beta clonotypes, which also provided the single most frequent clonotype in two of eight donors.

CDR1 and CDR2 were assigned from the germline V gene (reference sequence) as SEHNR and FQNEAQ. Including the terminal cysteine and phenylalanine, the CDR3 comprises 15 residues. The retained sequence is limited to the CDR3, 45 bases, with the frame set at the first base. For this chain, trimming is 3 bases at the V end and 8 bases at the J end, and the number of junction bases without a gene match is 12. TCRdb records Illumina HiSeq 1500 as the sequencer. TCRdb handled the public reads itself, with Q25 trimming in fastp and clone calling in MiXCR, and kept productive beta chains. Every entry covers one CDR3 protein and lists the most common genes and DNA from its rows. The sample has 560,000 or so distinct CDR3 sequences on record, about 15% of them singletons. The ten largest clones take up roughly 25% of the sample. Note on this clonotype: The antigen it binds to is not known. No quality values exist for individual bases; no much larger clone is one base distant.

Input material: CD8+ T cells from PBMCs. The sequence joins TRBV7-9 to TRBJ1-2; 7 bases in the middle match TRBD1. The TCR was taken from a human donor in good health (CMV status not recorded). Some clones in this sample may be carry-over from other donors' samples. The DNA is TGTGCCAGCAGCTTCTTGGATGTCAGGGGGAAAGGCTACACCTTC. Its protein is CASSFLDVRGKGYTF.